This section outlines one TCR beta chain sequence together with its context. No antigen is known for it. The data stem from a study of blood T cells in healthy people across ages. Findings and limits, study-wide: Older individuals had lower TCR beta diversity per million T cells (the decline was roughly linear). The donors' CMV status was not determined, possibly confounding changes in expanded clonotypes. It was the long-lived donors that had more naive CD4+ cells and higher diversity than aged donors.

PCR was performed a second time for about 6 to 11 cycles using a sample-barcoded 5' primer and a J-beta primer mix. TCRdb itself ran the 5' RACE reads through MiXCR, one entry per CDR3 protein. The sample shows some 640,000 distinct CDR3 sequences, over 45% of them seen only once. This CDR3 is built from 16 residues. Germline CDR1 and CDR2: SGHRS and YFSETQ. In each sample, at least 6.5 million PBMCs were isolated. The sequenced sample was blood. The source of this sequence is a woman in her sixties in good health. The V gene is TRBV5-1, the J gene TRBJ2-5, with D perhaps TRBD1 (6 bases). The tail of the sequence fits TRBJ2-7 better, so the J call may be wrong. The CDR3 spells CASSLVGEWGLDEQYF. CDR3 DNA sequence: TGCGCCAGCAGCTTGGTGGGGGAATGGGGGCTAGACGAGCAGTACTTC.